Below are 22 T cell receptor beta chains sequenced from a single sample in a study of OX40 agonist ivuxolimab in advanced cancers. Library prep was done by the immunoSEQ multiplex PCR assay. TCRdb mirrors the immuneACCESS table, restricted to in-frame sequences. Some clones are absent from its copies; in checked studies, under half trace to an unresolved V gene, and the reason for the others is unknown. This sample holds over 70,000 clones; 78% were observed only once. Approximately 5% of the sample comes from the top ten. The sample was CD4+ or CD8+ T cells sorted from blood, taken in a trial of the OX40 agonist ivuxolimab. These receptors originate from an adult with an advanced solid tumor such as melanoma, head and neck, liver or kidney cancer.

V and J are TRBV28 and TRBJ2-7; D is perhaps TRBD2 (5 bases). Germline V CDR1 and CDR2: MDHEN, SYDVKM. Between the trimmed V and J ends, which lost 3 bases and 5 bases, there was a span of 11 bases. The CDR3 contains 13 residues. CDR3 nucleotides: TGTGCCAGCAGTTTGGAGGTCCCGGACGAGCAGTACTTC. This codes for CASSLEVPDEQYF.

V gene TRBV7-2 combines with J gene TRBJ1-1, with 7 bases aligning to TRBD1. J was trimmed by 10 bases and V by 5 bases; bases with no gene match: 10. CDR1 is SGHTA and CDR2 is FQGNSA in the germline V gene. The CDR3 spans 13 residues. The CDR3: CASSPGGPGGAFF. The CDR3 DNA is TGTGCCAGCAGCCCTGGTGGGCCAGGGGGAGCTTTCTTT.

This clone has just a few counts. The chain links TRBV6-1 to TRBJ1-1; 9 bases are a match to TRBD1. Germline V CDR1 and CDR2: MNHNS, SASEGT. The CDR3 contains 15 residues. Unmatched junction bases numbered 4, after V lost 5 bases and J lost 0 bases. CDR3 loop: CASSPGQGVNTEAFF. DNA of the CDR3: TGTGCCAGCAGTCCGGGACAGGGAGTGAACACTGAAGCTTTCTTT.

The chain carries TRBV6-5 and TRBJ1-2; tentatively, D is TRBD1 (6 bases). This CDR3 contains 14 residues. Germline values: CDR1 MNHEY, CDR2 SVGAGI. V lost 1 base and J lost 8, with 14 bases in between. CDR3 region: CASSYYARGRGYTF. The CDR3 DNA reads as TGTGCCAGCAGTTACTATGCCAGGGGAAGGGGCTACACCTTC.

In this sample, this clone turned up a few times. The V gene is TRBV19, the J gene TRBJ2-7; possible D gene TRBD2, 5 bases. V dropped 2 bases and J dropped 0 bases, with 11 bases sitting between them. The germline V gene has CDR1 LNHDA and CDR2 SQIVND (reference sequence). CDR3 length: 15 amino acids. The DNA for the CDR3 is TGTGCCAGTAGTATAAGGTTCCGGGACTCCTACGAGCAGTACTTC. Residues: CASSIRFRDSYEQYF.

A few counts support this clone. V and J are TRBV27 and TRBJ1-2; weak D call: TRBD1 (6 bases). The CDR3 extends over 13 amino acids. Looked up from germline, CDR1 is MNHEY and CDR2 is SMNVEV (reference sequence). The germline V and J ends were trimmed by 9 bases and 8 bases, with 19 bases remaining between them. The CDR3 bases are TGTGCCAGTAGAAGAGAGGGGGTGGAGGGCTACACCTTC. It is translated as CASRREGVEGYTF.

The CDR3 DNA is TGTGCCAGCAGCGCCCGACAGGGCCAGCCCCAGCATTTT. Its translation: CASSARQGQPQHF. This sequence joins TRBV7-2 and TRBJ1-5; the match to TRBD1 covers 7 bases. This CDR3 is built from 13 residues. Germline lookup yields CDR1 SGHTA and CDR2 FQGNSA. The junction had 5 bases not matched to a gene; V was cut back by 5 bases and J by 7 bases.

The chain carries TRBV12-2 and TRBJ1-2. TRBV12-2 is assigned pseudogene status. This CDR3 is built from 14 residues. CDR3 sequence (DNA): TGTGCAAGTCGCTTATCTGCAGGGAGTTGTGGCTACACCTTC. Amino acid sequence: CASRLSAGSCGYTF.

The V gene is TRBV5-8, the J gene TRBJ2-2, with 9 nucleotides matching TRBD1. In germline, CDR1 is SGHTS, CDR2 YDEGEE. The CDR3 runs to 15 residues. J gave up 3 bases and V 1 base, and 1 base lay outside the gene matches. The CDR3 nucleotides are TGTGCCAGCAGCTTGAGGACAGGGGACACCGGGGAGCTGTTTTTT. Its protein product is CASSLRTGDTGELFF.

This sequence joins TRBV7-2 and TRBJ1-4; D not certain. The CDR3 sequence is 14 residues long. V was trimmed by 3 bases and J by 4 bases, leaving 9 bases between them. Per the germline V gene, CDR1 is SGHTA and CDR2 is FQGNSA. The CDR3 protein is CASSFPESNEKLFF. DNA of the CDR3: TGTGCCAGCAGCTTTCCAGAGAGTAATGAAAAACTGTTTTTT.

This clone was seen only a few times. V gene TRBV27 combines with J gene TRBJ1-5; D gene unclear. Germline CDR1 reads MNHEY; CDR2 reads SMNVEV (reference sequence). The CDR3 covers 13 residues. V was trimmed by 2 bases and J by 7 bases, leaving 9 bases between them. Here the CDR3 DNA reads TGTGCCAGCAGTTTAGAGTCAGGCCAGCCCCAGCATTTT. This encodes CASSLESGQPQHF.

This clone was detected only a few times. The chain is built from TRBV30 and TRBJ1-2, with TRBD1 matching over 7 bases. Germline-derived CDR1 and CDR2 are GTSNPN and SVGIG (reference sequence). V gave up 6 bases and J gave up 4 bases; unmatched junction bases: 8. The CDR3 length is 13 residues. CDR3 sequence (DNA): TGTGCCTGCTCCCGGGACAGACCCTATGGCTACACCTTC. Protein product: CACSRDRPYGYTF.

The chain couples TRBV28 to TRBJ2-3, with D perhaps being TRBD1 or TRBD2 (5 bases each). Germline-derived CDR1 and CDR2 are MDHEN and SYDVKM. The CDR3 runs to 12 residues. Trimming took off 10 bases at V and 2 bases at J, with 10 bases between the two ends. CDR3 coding DNA: TGTGCCACAACCGGGGCCACAGATACGCAGTATTTT. Translating it yields CATTGATDTQYF.

This sequence joins TRBV19 and TRBJ2-1; no firm D call. V was trimmed by 2 bases and J by 9 bases, leaving 8 bases between them. The CDR3 has 12 amino acids. The germline V gene encodes CDR1 LNHDA and CDR2 SQIVND (reference sequence). The CDR3 region is CASSIFQSEQFF. CDR3 in DNA: TGTGCCAGTAGTATATTTCAGTCTGAGCAGTTCTTC. Together with reference TRBV19 and TRBJ2-1, the CDR3 gives the full variable domain: DGGITQSPKYLFRKEGQNVTLSCEQNLNHDAMYWYRQDPGQGLRLIYYSQIVNDFQKGDIAEGYSVSREKKESFPLTVTSAQKNPTAFYLCASSIFQSEQFFGPGTRLTVL.

The CDR3 is CASSSIGKKVDGYTF. For the CDR3, the DNA is TGTGCCAGCAGTTCCATCGGGAAGAAAGTAGATGGCTACACCTTC. The chain couples TRBV28 to TRBJ1-2; D is ambiguous. Germline V gene data show CDR1 as MDHEN and CDR2 as SYDVKM. Trimming shortened V by 4 bases and J by 6 bases, and 18 bases separated the two germline ends. CDR3 length: 15 amino acids.

The V and J genes are TRBV18 and TRBJ1-1, with a weak D call TRBD1 (6 bases). The V end lost 10 bases, the J end lost 1 base, and 16 bases lay between the germline ends. This CDR3 is 14 amino acids long. The germline gives CDR1 KGHSH, CDR2 LQKENI. Written as DNA, the CDR3 is TGTGCCACGCAATCACAGGGAAGGAACACTGAAGCTTTCTTT. Its protein product is CATQSQGRNTEAFF.

The rearrangement uses TRBV7-9 and TRBJ1-1; D not resolved. V lost 4 bases, J lost 4 bases, and 13 bases lay in between. CDR1 and CDR2 (germline): SEHNR, FQNEAQ (reference sequence). The CDR3 has 14 amino acids. CDR3 in DNA: TGTGCCAGCAGCTCCCGCGGCTACGGCACTGAAGCTTTCTTT. This codes for CASSSRGYGTEAFF. The full variable domain, in which reference TRBV7-9 and TRBJ1-1 provide the parts outside the CDR3, is DTGVSQNPRHKITKRGQNVTFRCDPISEHNRLYWYRQTLGQGPEFLTYFQNEAQLEKSRLLSDRFSAERPKGSFSTLEIQRTEQGDSAMYLCASSSRGYGTEAFFGQGTRLTVV.

As to this clone: This may come from a read error, since a much larger clone is one base off. The same CDR3 can be traced to other DNA sequences in this sample. V gene TRBV5-4 combines with J gene TRBJ1-1; 10 bases match TRBD1. Losses at the gene ends were 4 bases for V and 4 bases for J; bases not matched to a gene: 7. Looked up from germline, CDR1 is SGHNT and CDR2 is YYREEE (reference sequence). The CDR3 covers 15 residues. CDR3 sequence (DNA): TGTGCCAGCAGCCACAGACAGGGGGCGGGCACTGAAGCTTTCTTT. Its protein product is CASSHRQGAGTEAFF. Full variable domain (remainder filled in from reference TRBV5-4 and TRBJ1-1): ETGVTQSPTHLIKTRGQQVTLRCSSQSGHNTVSWYQQALGQGPQFIFQYYREEENGRGNFPPRFSGLQFPNYSSELNVNALELDDSALYLCASSHRQGAGTEAFFGQGTRLTVV.

The chain links TRBV6-5 to TRBJ1-5; D gene uncertain. Trimming stripped 6 bases from V and 0 bases from J, with 6 bases between. Germline CDR1 is MNHEY and CDR2 is SVGAGI. The length of the CDR3 is 13 residues. CDR3 sequence reads: CASRLNSNQPQHF. CDR3 nucleotide sequence: TGTGCCAGCAGACTCAATAGCAATCAGCCCCAGCATTTT.

This sequence joins TRBV5-1 and TRBJ2-1; TRBD2 agrees at 9 bases. The CDR3 spans 14 residues. Germline-derived CDR1 and CDR2 are SGHRS and YFSETQ. After removal of 7 bases from V and 4 bases from J, the junction contained 6 bases not matched to a gene. CDR3 protein: CASSAGGLYNEQFF. In DNA, the CDR3 is TGCGCCAGCTCCGCGGGGGGGCTGTACAATGAGCAGTTCTTC.

The chain joins TRBV7-3 to TRBJ2-2; no firm D call. CDR1 is SGHTA and CDR2 is FQGTGA in the germline V gene. The length of the CDR3 is 15 residues. Between the trimmed V and J ends, which lost 5 bases and 5 bases, there was a span of 15 bases. In DNA form, the CDR3 reads TGTGCCAGCAGCCCGGATCGGACGTTAACCGGGGAGCTGTTTTTT. Protein: CASSPDRTLTGELFF.

A few counts support this clone. V usage is TRBV19 and J usage is TRBJ1-1, with TRBD1 matching over 9 bases. V lost 6 bases, J lost 10 bases, and 6 bases stayed unmatched. This CDR3 region has 12 residues. The germline gives CDR1 LNHDA, CDR2 SQIVND (reference sequence). The chain's CDR3 is CASSHRGLGAFF. Here the CDR3 DNA reads TGTGCCAGTAGCCACAGGGGGCTAGGAGCTTTCTTT.